The T cell receptor (beta chain) under discussion was sequenced for a study of blood T cell repertoires in COVID-19. Using immunoSEQ multiplex PCR, the repertoire was profiled, and TCRdb retains in-frame clones only, with some absent. The sample lists some 210,000 clones, roughly 90% occurring once. Unmatched junction bases numbered 6, after V lost 6 bases and J lost 2 bases. CDR3 length: 14 residues. Germline V CDR1 and CDR2: MDHEN, SYDVKM. The clonotype was recovered from a man between 18 and 35 years old with acute COVID-19. Material: PBMCs or T cells enriched from blood (not recorded which). V and J are TRBV28 and TRBJ1-2; TRBD1 agrees at 7 bases. The CDR3: CASSVDRVNYGYTF. The CDR3 DNA follows: TGTGCCAGCAGCGTAGACAGGGTGAACTATGGCTACACCTTC.